This T cell receptor (beta chain) was sequenced for a study of OX40 agonist ivuxolimab in advanced cancers. The junction had 4 bases not matched to a gene; V was cut back by 4 bases and J by 4 bases. There are 15 residues in the CDR3. Germline V gene sequence: CDR1 SGHDT, CDR2 YYEEEE. Method: immunoSEQ multiplex PCR; TCRdb's copy keeps in-frame clones and lacks some. The table lists 90,000 to 120,000 clones, less than 95% of them singletons. Material: CD4+ or CD8+ T cells sorted from blood, obtained in a trial of the OX40 agonist ivuxolimab. V usage is TRBV5-6 and J usage is TRBJ2-2; the match to TRBD1 covers 10 bases. The clonotype was recovered from an adult with an advanced solid tumor such as melanoma, head and neck, liver or kidney cancer. The CDR3 DNA follows: TGTGCCAGCAGCAAAGACAGGGGGCTCACCGGGGAGCTGTTTTTT. Amino acid sequence: CASSKDRGLTGELFF.